The 29 T cell receptor beta chains listed next were all sequenced from one sample in a study of blood T cells in healthy people across ages. Primed by a sample-barcoded 5' primer and a J-beta primer mix, a second PCR proceeded for roughly 7 to 12 cycles. TCRdb redid the calling of the 5' RACE reads with MiXCR, one entry per CDR3 protein. Here the sample spans around 670,000 distinct CDR3 sequences, about 28% being singletons. The specimen sequenced was blood. These receptors all stem from a woman older than 75 in good health.

Remarks on this clonotype: Being one base from a much bigger clone, this may be a read error. The chain links TRBV5-1 to TRBJ2-7; 10 nucleotides line up with TRBD1. Germline CDR1 and CDR2: SGHRS and YFSETQ. V trimming: 7 bases; J trimming: 7 bases; junction bases outside the gene matches: 14. CDR3 size: 15 residues. CDR3 amino acids: CASGRQGAAYNEQYF. For the CDR3, the DNA is TGCGCCAGCGGGAGACAGGGGGCTGCATACAATGAGCAGTACTTC.

A remark on this clonotype: This may be a read error, as it is one base from a much larger clone. This chain links TRBV12-3 or TRBV12-4 with TRBJ2-7; D is unresolved. TRBJ2-5 explains the end of the DNA better; the J call may be wrong. The CDR3 sequence is 14 residues long. The CDR3 loop reads CASSSTAAPVTQYF. CDR3 nucleotides: TGTGCCAGCAGTTCAACAGCTGCCCCGGTGACCCAGTACTTC.

As concerns this clonotype: A single base separates this from a much larger clone, so it may be a read error. The chain uses TRBV7-2 and TRBJ2-7, with 7 positions matching TRBD2. Germline assignment: CDR1 SGHTA and CDR2 FQGNSA. This CDR3 spans 15 amino acids. The V gene end was trimmed by 0 bases and the J gene end by 2 bases; junction bases not matched to a gene: 4. For the CDR3, the DNA is TGTGCCAGCAGCTTAGCCCTAGCGGTACCCTACGAGCAGTACTTC. This encodes CASSLALAVPYEQYF. The complete variable domain, with remaining parts taken from reference TRBV7-2 and TRBJ2-7, reads GAGVSQSPSNKVTEKGKDVELRCDPISGHTALYWYRQSLGQGLEFLIYFQGNSAPDKSGLPSDRFSAERTGGSVSTLTIQRTQQEDSAVYLCASSLALAVPYEQYFGPGTRLTVT.

This clonotype occurred many times. V and J are TRBV27 and TRBJ2-2; D gene unclear. Trimming cost V 3 bases and J 7 bases, with 6 bases left between them. This CDR3 has 12 residues. The germline CDR1 and CDR2 sequences are MNHEY and SMNVEV (reference sequence). CDR3 residues: CASSLPFGELFF. In DNA form, the CDR3 reads TGTGCCAGCAGTTTGCCGTTCGGGGAGCTGTTTTTT.

The chain combines TRBV20-1 with TRBJ2-7, with 15 nucleotides matching TRBD2. Trimming cost V 6 bases and J 3 bases; bases outside gene matches: 3. In germline, CDR1 is DFQATT, CDR2 SNEGSKA (reference sequence). The CDR3 spans 14 residues. This chain's CDR3 is CSAPGLAGGYEQYF. The CDR3 DNA follows: TGCAGTGCACCGGGACTAGCGGGAGGCTACGAGCAGTACTTC.

The V and J genes are TRBV12-3 or TRBV12-4 and TRBJ1-3; perhaps TRBD1 as D (6 bases). V dropped 5 bases and J dropped 0 bases, with 11 bases sitting between them. There are 15 residues in the CDR3. The CDR3 spells CASSIGQLSGNTIYF. The CDR3 DNA reads TGTGCCAGCAGTATAGGACAGCTCTCTGGAAACACCATATATTTT.

A word on this clonotype: A much bigger clone sits one base away, suggesting this may be a read error. This rearrangement joins TRBV3-1 to TRBJ2-1; D remains unclear. The V end lost 0 bases, the J end lost 10 bases, and 19 bases lay between the germline ends. CDR3 size: 16 residues. Germline V CDR1 and CDR2: LGHDT, YNNKEL (reference sequence). The CDR3 DNA sequence: TGTGCCAGCAGCCAAGATTGGATGGTCCCTATCTACGAGCAGTTCTTC. Translated: CASSQDWMVPIYEQFF.

Regarding this clonotype: A much more abundant neighbour one base away suggests this may be a read error. This chain uses TRBV28 with TRBJ2-5, with D possibly TRBD2 on 5 matching bases. The CDR3 length is 13 residues. Germline loops: CDR1 MDHEN, CDR2 SYDVKM. Trimming left V 6 bases short and J 11 bases short, with 19 bases between. As DNA, the CDR3 is TGTGCCAGCAGGCCGGACTGGAGCGATGAGCAGTACTTC. This sequence encodes CASRPDWSDEQYF.

This clonotype was detected many times. This chain joins TRBV9 and TRBJ1-2, with 9 bases matching TRBD1. V shed 3 bases and J 8 bases; nucleotides not matched to a gene: 11. The CDR3 sequence is 15 residues long. Per germline, CDR1 SGDLS and CDR2 YYNGEE. CDR3 bases: TGTGCCAGCAGCGCGCCTACAGGGGGCTCGGAAGGCTACACCTTC. Its protein product is CASSAPTGGSEGYTF.

About this clonotype itself: One junction end does not reproduce the germline sequence, and a read error may be involved. The J gene is TRBJ2-3, the V gene TRBV27; 12 nucleotides align to TRBD2. Germline CDR1 reads MNHEY; CDR2 reads SMNVEV (reference sequence). The length of the CDR3 is 15 residues. CDR3 sequence reads: CAGRWTSGVSDTQYF. In DNA, the CDR3 is TGTGCCGGCAGGTGGACTAGCGGGGTCTCAGATACGCAGTATTTT.

Ten or more counts support this clonotype. The chain uses TRBV2 and TRBJ1-1; D not resolved. The CDR3 is 13 residues long. V was trimmed by 0 bases and J by 5 bases, leaving 7 bases between them. Germline CDR1 reads SNHLY; CDR2 reads FYNNEI. The CDR3 here is CASSEARGTEAFF. CDR3 nucleotides: TGTGCCAGCAGTGAAGCGCGGGGAACTGAAGCTTTCTTT.

This clonotype was observed a handful of times. Here the CDR3 DNA reads TGTGCCAGCTCCCCCAGGGCTTCATCCATGAACACTGAAGCTTTCTTT. Its protein product is CASSPRASSMNTEAFF. The J gene is TRBJ1-1, the V gene TRBV27; TRBD1 is a possible D gene (5 bases). The length of the CDR3 is 16 residues. Trimming stripped 8 bases from V and 0 bases from J, with 19 bases between. The germline CDR1 and CDR2 sequences are MNHEY and SMNVEV (reference sequence).

About this clonotype: It is unclear where the CDR3 begins or ends on the DNA, so no DNA is shown, and the CDR3 is as TCRdb lists it. The V and J genes are TRBV7-2 and TRBJ2-1; the table assigns TRBD1, which was not confirmed against the DNA. Germline CDR1 is SGHTA and CDR2 is FQGNSA. The CDR3 totals 15 residues, both ends included. The CDR3 reads CASSFGPGGYNEQYF.

Of note for this clonotype: A much larger clone is a single base away; this may be a read error. The chain is built from TRBV5-1 and TRBJ1-5; possibly TRBD1 for D (6 bases). CDR3 length equals 16 residues. Per the germline V gene, CDR1 is SGHRS and CDR2 is YFSETQ. This chain's CDR3 is CAGSLGTSLRNQPQHF. CDR3 DNA: TGCGCCGGCAGCTTGGGGACATCGCTCCGTAATCAGCCCCAGCATTTT.

This rearrangement joins TRBV7-2 to TRBJ2-3; D possibly uses TRBD1 or TRBD2 (6 bases each). Trimming removed 5 bases from V and 6 bases from J, with 15 bases in between. Germline CDR1 reads SGHTA; CDR2 reads FQGNSA. The CDR3 runs 14 residues. CDR3 sequence reads: CASSAGPGVDTQYF. The DNA for the CDR3 is TGTGCCAGCAGCGCGGGACCAGGGGTGGATACGCAGTATTTT.

This clonotype was recorded at least ten times. The V call is TRBV6-5, the J call TRBJ2-1; a possible D gene is TRBD1 (5 bases). The CDR3 length is 15 residues. The V gene's germline CDR1 is MNHEY and CDR2 SVGAGI. V was shortened by 7 bases and J by 2 bases, with 15 bases between the two germline ends. The CDR3, as DNA: TGTGCCAGCACCCACACTTTCAGGGCCTACAATGAGCAGTTCTTC. It is translated as CASTHTFRAYNEQFF.

This clonotype was detected ten times or more. V usage is TRBV20-1 and J usage is TRBJ2-7, with D possibly TRBD2 on 5 matching bases. V shed 0 bases and J shed 0 bases, with 9 bases lying between them. This CDR3 spans 14 amino acids. CDR1 and CDR2 (germline): DFQATT, SNEGSKA (reference sequence). Here the CDR3 DNA reads TGCAGTGCTAGAGATCGAGGGCTCTCCTACGAGCAGTACTTC. Amino acids: CSARDRGLSYEQYF.

The V and J genes are TRBV29-1 and TRBJ1-2; D is unclear. With 4 bases removed from V and 0 bases from J, the gap between germline ends came to 9 bases. This CDR3 has 13 amino acids. CDR1 and CDR2 (germline): SQVTM, ANQGSEA. The CDR3: CSVGRATNYGYTF. In DNA form, the CDR3 reads TGCAGCGTTGGAAGGGCCACTAACTATGGCTACACCTTC. Full variable domain (remainder filled in from reference TRBV29-1 and TRBJ1-2): SAVISQKPSRDICQRGTSLTIQCQVDSQVTMMFWYRQQPGQSLTLIATANQGSEATYESGFVIDKFPISRPNLTFSTLTVSNMSPEDSSIYLCSVGRATNYGYTFGSGTRLTVV.

The CDR3 protein is CATKIRTSGGAGELFF. The CDR3 nucleotides read TGTGCCACCAAAATCCGCACTAGCGGGGGGGCCGGGGAGCTGTTTTTT. The chain uses TRBV27 and TRBJ2-2, with 13 bases aligning to TRBD2. V shed 10 bases, J shed 6 bases, and the junction held 11 bases outside the gene matches. The germline CDR1 and CDR2 sequences are MNHEY and SMNVEV (reference sequence). The CDR3 extends over 16 amino acids.

A word on this clonotype: This could be a read error, since a much larger clone is one nucleotide away. The chain combines TRBV5-5 with TRBJ2-1, with D maybe TRBD2 (6 bases). Matching the DNA end better, TRBJ2-7 makes the J call doubtful. CDR3 length equals 16 residues. Germline V gives CDR1 SGHKS, CDR2 YYEKEE (reference sequence). The CDR3 loop is CASSSTGVLSYNEQYF. The CDR3 DNA follows: TGTGCCAGCAGCTCTACGGGGGTCCTCTCCTACAATGAGCAGTACTTC.

The sample holds many counts of this clonotype. The V gene is TRBV20-1, the J gene TRBJ2-7; the D is unclear. Germline CDR1 is DFQATT and CDR2 is SNEGSKA (reference sequence). The CDR3 covers 15 residues. V shed 0 bases and J shed 4 bases, with 16 bases lying between them. The CDR3 DNA is TGCAGTGCTAGAGATGAGATCCCTGGCTCTTACGAGCAGTACTTC. Protein: CSARDEIPGSYEQYF.

Of note for this clonotype: This may come from a read error, since a much larger clone is one base off. The chain carries TRBV5-1 and TRBJ1-1, with 10 bases fitting TRBD1. This CDR3 has 15 amino acids. Germline CDR1 is SGHRS and CDR2 is YFSETQ. The CDR3 nucleotides read TGCGCCGGCAGCTTTCGGACAGGGGGAGCCACTGAAGCTTTCTTT. Translating gives CAGSFRTGGATEAFF.

Concerning this clonotype itself: The junction shows a germline mismatch at one end, possibly a read error. The chain is built from TRBV7-7 and TRBJ2-7; tentatively, D is TRBD1 (6 bases). Germline CDR1 reads SSHAT; CDR2 reads FNYEAQ (reference sequence). The CDR3 is 15 amino acids. The CDR3 protein is CASSLEQGQSYEQYF. The CDR3 region has the DNA TGTGCTAGCAGCTTAGAACAGGGTCAGTCCTACGAGCAGTACTTC.

In its sample, this clonotype was seen many times. V usage is TRBV6-1 and J usage is TRBJ1-1; a weak D match, TRBD1 (6 bases). CDR1 and CDR2 (germline): MNHNS, SASEGT. This CDR3 is built from 13 residues. The ends were cut back, 5 bases at V and 3 bases at J, with 10 bases in the middle. The chain's CDR3 is CASSNREDTEAFF. DNA for the CDR3: TGTGCCAGCAGTAACAGGGAAGACACTGAAGCTTTCTTT.

The sample holds many counts of this clonotype. This chain joins TRBV30 and TRBJ2-7; D is possibly TRBD2 (6 bases). Germline V gives CDR1 GTSNPN, CDR2 SVGIG (reference sequence). This CDR3 region has 14 residues. Between the trimmed V and J ends, which lost 2 bases and 4 bases, there was a span of 15 bases. The CDR3 here is CAWSSGTGVYEQYF. The CDR3 DNA follows: TGTGCCTGGAGTTCGGGGACGGGGGTATACGAGCAGTACTTC.

This clonotype was recorded at least ten times. The rearrangement uses TRBV11-2 and TRBJ2-1; TRBD2 matches 9 bases. The germline V gene has CDR1 SGHAT and CDR2 FQNNGV. The CDR3 sequence is 16 residues long. V shed 4 bases, J shed 0 bases, and the junction held 4 bases outside the gene matches. CDR3 nucleotide sequence: TGTGCCAGCAGCTCTGGAGCGGGGGGCTCCTACAATGAGCAGTTCTTC. As protein: CASSSGAGGSYNEQFF.

On this clonotype itself: This may stem from a read error, because a much larger clone lies one nucleotide away. The V call is TRBV19, the J call TRBJ2-7; D is possibly TRBD2 (6 bases). V was cut by 3 bases and J by 3 bases, with 9 bases left in between. This CDR3 is built from 13 residues. Per the germline V gene, CDR1 is LNHDA and CDR2 is SQIVND (reference sequence). The CDR3: CASSIGGNYEQYF. The CDR3 bases are TGTGCCAGTAGTATCGGCGGGAACTACGAGCAGTACTTC.

The chain uses TRBV7-9 and TRBJ2-4; TRBD2 might be the D (5 bases). This CDR3 region has 16 residues. V was clipped by 5 bases and J by 1 base, with 15 bases between them. Germline loops: CDR1 SEHNR, CDR2 FQNEAQ (reference sequence). For the CDR3, the DNA is TGTGCCAGCAGCCTCCGGACTTCCTCGGCCAAAAACATTCAGTACTTC. It codes for CASSLRTSSAKNIQYF.

This clonotype has a count of ten or more. For the CDR3, the DNA is TGTGCCAGCAGCTTCGTCACAGGGGGGAACACTGAAGCTTTCTTT. Amino acid sequence: CASSFVTGGNTEAFF. The J gene is TRBJ1-1, the V gene TRBV5-5, with 8 bases lining up with TRBD1. The junction had 4 bases not matched to a gene; V was cut back by 2 bases and J by 1 base. The CDR3 has 15 residues. Germline V CDR1 and CDR2: SGHKS, YYEKEE (reference sequence).